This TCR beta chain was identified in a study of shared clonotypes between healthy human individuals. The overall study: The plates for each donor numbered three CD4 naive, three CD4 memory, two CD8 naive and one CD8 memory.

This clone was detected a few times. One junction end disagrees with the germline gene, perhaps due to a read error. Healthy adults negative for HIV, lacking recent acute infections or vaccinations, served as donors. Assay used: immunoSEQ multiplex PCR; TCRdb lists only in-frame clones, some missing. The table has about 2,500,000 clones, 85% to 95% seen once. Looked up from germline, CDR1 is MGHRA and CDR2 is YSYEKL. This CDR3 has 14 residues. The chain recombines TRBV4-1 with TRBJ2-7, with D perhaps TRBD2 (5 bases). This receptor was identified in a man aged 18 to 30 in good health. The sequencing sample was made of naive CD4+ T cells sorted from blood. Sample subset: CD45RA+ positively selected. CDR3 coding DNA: TGCGCCAGCAGTCAAGCGGAAGAGTCCTACGAGCAGTACTTC. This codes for CASSQAEESYEQYF.